This T cell receptor (beta chain) was identified during a study of regulatory dendritic cells for organ transplantation. Study results and limitations: Mature dendritic cells appeared to drive more memory CD8+ clonal expansion than regulatory ones. Naive T cells showed high diversity, memory cells less, memory CD8+ least. Of resting T cell subsets, memory CD8+ had the most alloreactive clonotypes.

Trimming stripped 5 bases from V and 2 bases from J, with 12 bases between. Germline-derived CDR1 and CDR2 are KGHSH and LQKENI. The CDR3 loop spans 15 amino acids. The repertoire was sequenced with immunoSEQ multiplex PCR; TCRdb's copy has only in-frame clones and lacks some. The profile shows approximately 29,000 clones, approximately 78% of them singletons. This clone appeared a few times. The target antigen is unknown. CD4+ or CD8+ T cells were sorted as naive CD45RA+ or memory CD45RO+. The specimen was naive CD4+ T cells from blood. Stated subset: CD45RA+ naive T cells. This clonotype was obtained from a human donor in good health. This chain links TRBV18 with TRBJ2-2; TRBD1 might be the D (5 bases). CDR3 coding DNA: TGTGCCAGCTCAACATCTCAGGGTAACACCGGGGAGCTGTTTTTT. Its translation is CASSTSQGNTGELFF.